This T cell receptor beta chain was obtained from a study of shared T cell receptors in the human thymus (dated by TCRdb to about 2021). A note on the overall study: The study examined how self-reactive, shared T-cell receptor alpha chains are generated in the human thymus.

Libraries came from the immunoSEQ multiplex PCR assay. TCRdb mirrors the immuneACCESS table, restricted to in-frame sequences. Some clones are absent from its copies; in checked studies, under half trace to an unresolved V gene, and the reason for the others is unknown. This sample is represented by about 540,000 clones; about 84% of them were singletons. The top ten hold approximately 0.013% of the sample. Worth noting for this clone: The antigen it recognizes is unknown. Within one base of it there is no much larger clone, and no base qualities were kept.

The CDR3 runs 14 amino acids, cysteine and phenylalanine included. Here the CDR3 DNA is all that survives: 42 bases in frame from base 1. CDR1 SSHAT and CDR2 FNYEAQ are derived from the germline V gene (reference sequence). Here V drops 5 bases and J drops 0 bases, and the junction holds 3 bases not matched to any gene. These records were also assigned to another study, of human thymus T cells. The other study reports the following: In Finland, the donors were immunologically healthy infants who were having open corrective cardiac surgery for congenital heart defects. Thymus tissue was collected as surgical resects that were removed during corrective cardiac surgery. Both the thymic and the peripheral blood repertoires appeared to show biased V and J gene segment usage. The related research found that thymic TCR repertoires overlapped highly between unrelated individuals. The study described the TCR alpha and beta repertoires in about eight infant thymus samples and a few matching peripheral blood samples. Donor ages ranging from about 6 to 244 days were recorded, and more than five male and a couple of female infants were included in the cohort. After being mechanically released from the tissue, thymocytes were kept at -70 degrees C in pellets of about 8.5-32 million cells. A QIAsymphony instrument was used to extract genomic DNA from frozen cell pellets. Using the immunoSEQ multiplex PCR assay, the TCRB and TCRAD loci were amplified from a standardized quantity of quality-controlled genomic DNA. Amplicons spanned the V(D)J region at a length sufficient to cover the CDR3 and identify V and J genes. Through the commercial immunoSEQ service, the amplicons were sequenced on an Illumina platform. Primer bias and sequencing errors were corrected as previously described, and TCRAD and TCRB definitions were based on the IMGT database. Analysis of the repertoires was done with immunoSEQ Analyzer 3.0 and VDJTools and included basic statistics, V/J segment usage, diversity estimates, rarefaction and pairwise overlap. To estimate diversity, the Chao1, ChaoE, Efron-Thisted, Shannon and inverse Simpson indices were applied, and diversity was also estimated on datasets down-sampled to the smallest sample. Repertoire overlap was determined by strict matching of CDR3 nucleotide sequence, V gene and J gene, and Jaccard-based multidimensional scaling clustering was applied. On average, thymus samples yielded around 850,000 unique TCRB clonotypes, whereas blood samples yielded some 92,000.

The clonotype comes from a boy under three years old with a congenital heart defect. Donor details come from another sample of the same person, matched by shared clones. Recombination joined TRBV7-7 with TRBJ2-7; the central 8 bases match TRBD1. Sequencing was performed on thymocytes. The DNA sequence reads TGTGCCAGCAGCCCCGGGACAGGCTCCTACGAGCAGTACTTC. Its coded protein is CASSPGTGSYEQYF.